This T cell receptor beta chain was identified in a study of blood T cell repertoires in COVID-19. The germline V gene encodes CDR1 SGDLS and CDR2 YYNGEE. The CDR3 sequence is 14 residues long. V gave up 1 base and J gave up 0 bases, with 7 bases separating them. In the study's own analysis: Amplifying reference gene primers gave estimates of nucleated cell counts. Using immunoSEQ multiplex PCR, the repertoire was profiled, and TCRdb retains in-frame clones only, with some absent. The V and J calls and clone size are taken from that table; D and trimming were inferred from the DNA. The repertoire holds fewer than 200,000 clones, with approximately 87% as singletons. This clone came up once. This sample includes further DNA sequences coding for the same CDR3.

The sample taken for sequencing was peripheral blood. The clonotype comes from a woman aged 65 to 85 with COVID-19, enrolled during active disease. The chain links TRBV9 to TRBJ1-1; D remains ambiguous. In DNA, the CDR3 is TGTGCCAGCAGCGTAAACAGTTTGAACACTGAAGCTTTCTTT. Protein: CASSVNSLNTEAFF.